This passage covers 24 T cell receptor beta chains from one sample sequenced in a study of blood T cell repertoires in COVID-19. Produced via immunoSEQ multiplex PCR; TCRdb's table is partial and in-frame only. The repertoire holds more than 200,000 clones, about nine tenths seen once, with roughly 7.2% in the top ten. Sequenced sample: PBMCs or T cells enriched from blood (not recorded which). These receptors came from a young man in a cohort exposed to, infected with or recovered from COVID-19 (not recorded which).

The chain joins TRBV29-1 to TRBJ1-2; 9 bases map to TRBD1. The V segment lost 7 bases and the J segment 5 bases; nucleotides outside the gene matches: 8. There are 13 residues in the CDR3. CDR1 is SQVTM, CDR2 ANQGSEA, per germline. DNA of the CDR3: TGCAGCGCGTACAGGGGGCGAATGTATGGCTACACCTTC. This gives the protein CSAYRGRMYGYTF.

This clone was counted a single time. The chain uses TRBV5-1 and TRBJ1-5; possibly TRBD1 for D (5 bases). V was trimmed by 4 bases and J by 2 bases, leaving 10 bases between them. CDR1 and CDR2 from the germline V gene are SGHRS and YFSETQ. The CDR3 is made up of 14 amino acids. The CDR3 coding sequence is TGCGCCAGCAGCCCAGGGCTGGGCAATCAGCCCCAGCATTTT. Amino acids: CASSPGLGNQPQHF.

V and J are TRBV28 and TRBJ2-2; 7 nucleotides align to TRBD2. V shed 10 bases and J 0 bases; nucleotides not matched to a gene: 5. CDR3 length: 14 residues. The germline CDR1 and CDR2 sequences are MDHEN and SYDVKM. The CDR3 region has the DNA TGTGCCACTGGGGGGGGACCGAACACCGGGGAGCTGTTTTTT. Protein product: CATGGGPNTGELFF.

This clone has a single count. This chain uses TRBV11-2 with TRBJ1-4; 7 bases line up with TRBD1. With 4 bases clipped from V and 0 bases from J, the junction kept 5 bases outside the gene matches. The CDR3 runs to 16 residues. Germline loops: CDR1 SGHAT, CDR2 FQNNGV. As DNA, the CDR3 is TGTGCCAGCAGCTCTAGGGGGCCAGCAACTAATGAAAAACTGTTTTTT. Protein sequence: CASSSRGPATNEKLFF.

The CDR3 DNA follows: TGTGCCACCAGTGATTTTCGGGGGACCGGCTACACCTTC. This gives the protein CATSDFRGTGYTF. The chain employs TRBV24-1 and TRBJ1-2; D is perhaps TRBD1 (5 bases). The germline V and J ends were trimmed by 1 base and 8 bases, with 10 bases remaining between them. CDR3 size: 13 residues. CDR1 and CDR2 (germline): KGHDR, SFDVKD.

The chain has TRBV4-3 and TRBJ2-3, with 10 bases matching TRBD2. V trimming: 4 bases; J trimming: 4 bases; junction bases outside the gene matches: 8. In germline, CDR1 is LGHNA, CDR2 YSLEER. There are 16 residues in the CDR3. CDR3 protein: CASSRLTSGTPDTQYF. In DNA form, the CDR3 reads TGCGCCAGCAGCCGGCTTACTAGCGGGACGCCAGATACGCAGTATTTT.

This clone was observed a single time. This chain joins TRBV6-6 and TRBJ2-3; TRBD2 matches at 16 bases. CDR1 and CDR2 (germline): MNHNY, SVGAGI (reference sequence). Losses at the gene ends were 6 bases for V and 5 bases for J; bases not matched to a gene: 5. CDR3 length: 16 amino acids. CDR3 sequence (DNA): TGTGCCAGCAGGGGGACTAGCGGGAGGGAGAAAGATACGCAGTATTTT. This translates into CASRGTSGREKDTQYF.

Written as DNA, the CDR3 is TGTGCCAGCAGTGATAGGGGTATCGGGGAGCTGTTTTTT. Its protein is CASSDRGIGELFF. The chain recombines TRBV6-1 with TRBJ2-2; TRBD1 might be the D (5 bases). V lost 3 bases and J lost 7, with 9 bases in between. In germline, CDR1 is MNHNS, CDR2 SASEGT. The CDR3 contains 13 residues.

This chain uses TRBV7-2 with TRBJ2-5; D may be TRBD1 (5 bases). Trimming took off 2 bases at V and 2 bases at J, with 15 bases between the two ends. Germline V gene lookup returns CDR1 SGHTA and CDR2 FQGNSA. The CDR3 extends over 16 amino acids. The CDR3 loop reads CASSLNTVRGQETQYF. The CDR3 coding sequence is TGTGCCAGCAGCTTAAACACTGTAAGGGGTCAAGAGACCCAGTACTTC.

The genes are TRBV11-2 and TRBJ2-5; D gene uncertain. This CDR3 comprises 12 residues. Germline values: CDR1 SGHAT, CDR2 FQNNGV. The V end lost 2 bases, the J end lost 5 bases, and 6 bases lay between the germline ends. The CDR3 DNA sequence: TGTGCCAGCAGCTTAACCGGGGAGACCCAGTACTTC. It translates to CASSLTGETQYF.

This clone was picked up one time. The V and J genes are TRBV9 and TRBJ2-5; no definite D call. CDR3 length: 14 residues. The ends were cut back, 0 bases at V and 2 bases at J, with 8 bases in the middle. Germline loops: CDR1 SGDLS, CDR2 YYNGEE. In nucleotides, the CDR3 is TGTGCCAGCAGCGTAGATACAGTTCAAGAGACCCAGTACTTC. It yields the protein CASSVDTVQETQYF.

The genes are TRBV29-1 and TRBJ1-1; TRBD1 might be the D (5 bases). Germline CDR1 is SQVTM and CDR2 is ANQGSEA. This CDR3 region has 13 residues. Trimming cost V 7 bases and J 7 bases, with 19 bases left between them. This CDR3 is CSAVDSARLEAFF. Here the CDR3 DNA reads TGCAGCGCTGTAGACAGTGCCCGACTTGAAGCTTTCTTT.

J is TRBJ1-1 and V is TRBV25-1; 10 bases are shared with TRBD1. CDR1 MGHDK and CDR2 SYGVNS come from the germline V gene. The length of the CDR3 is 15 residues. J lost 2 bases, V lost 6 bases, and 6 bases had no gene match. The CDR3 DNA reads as TGTGCCAGCAGGCGGGACAGGGGTTATAACACTGAAGCTTTCTTT. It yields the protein CASRRDRGYNTEAFF.

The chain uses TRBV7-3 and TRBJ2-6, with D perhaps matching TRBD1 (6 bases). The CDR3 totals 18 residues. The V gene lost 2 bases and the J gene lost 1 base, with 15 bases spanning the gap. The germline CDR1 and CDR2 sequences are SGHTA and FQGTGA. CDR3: CASSLGGQLRSGANVLTF. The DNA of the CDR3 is TGTGCCAGCAGCTTAGGCGGACAGTTAAGGTCTGGGGCCAACGTCCTGACTTTC.

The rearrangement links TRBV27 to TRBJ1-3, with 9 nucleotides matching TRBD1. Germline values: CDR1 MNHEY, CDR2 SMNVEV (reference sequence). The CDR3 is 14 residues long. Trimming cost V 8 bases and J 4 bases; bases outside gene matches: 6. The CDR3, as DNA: TGTGCCAGCCGAGGGACAGGGCGAGGAAACACCATATATTTT. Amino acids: CASRGTGRGNTIYF.

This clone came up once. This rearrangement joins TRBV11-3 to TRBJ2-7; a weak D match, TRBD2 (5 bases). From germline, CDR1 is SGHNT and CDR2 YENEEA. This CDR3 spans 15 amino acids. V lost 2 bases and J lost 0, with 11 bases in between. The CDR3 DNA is TGTGCCAGCAGCTTAAGTACGGGAAGCTCCTACGAGCAGTACTTC. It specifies CASSLSTGSSYEQYF.

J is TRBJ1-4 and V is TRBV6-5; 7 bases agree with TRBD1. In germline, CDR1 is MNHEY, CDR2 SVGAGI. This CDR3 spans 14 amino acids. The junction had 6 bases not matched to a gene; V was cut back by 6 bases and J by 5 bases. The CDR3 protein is CASSPGQPNEKLFF. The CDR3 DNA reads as TGTGCCAGCAGCCCGGGACAGCCAAATGAAAAACTGTTTTTT.

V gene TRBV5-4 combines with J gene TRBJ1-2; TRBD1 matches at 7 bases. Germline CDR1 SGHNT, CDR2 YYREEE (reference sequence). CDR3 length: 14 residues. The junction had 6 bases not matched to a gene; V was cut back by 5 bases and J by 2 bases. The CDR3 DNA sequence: TGTGCCAGCAGTTTACCGGGACAGAACTATGGCTACACCTTC. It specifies CASSLPGQNYGYTF.

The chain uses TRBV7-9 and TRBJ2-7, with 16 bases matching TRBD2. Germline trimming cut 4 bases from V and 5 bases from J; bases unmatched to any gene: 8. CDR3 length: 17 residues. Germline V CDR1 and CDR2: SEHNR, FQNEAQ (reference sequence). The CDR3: CASSSGLAGGRANEQYF. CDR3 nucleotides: TGTGCCAGCAGCTCGGGACTAGCGGGAGGGAGGGCCAACGAGCAGTACTTC.

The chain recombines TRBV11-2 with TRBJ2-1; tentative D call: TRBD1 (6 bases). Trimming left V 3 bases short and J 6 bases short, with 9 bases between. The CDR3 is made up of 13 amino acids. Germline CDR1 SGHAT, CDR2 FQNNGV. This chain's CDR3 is CASSLTGVNEQFF. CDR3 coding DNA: TGTGCCAGCAGCTTGACAGGAGTCAATGAGCAGTTCTTC.

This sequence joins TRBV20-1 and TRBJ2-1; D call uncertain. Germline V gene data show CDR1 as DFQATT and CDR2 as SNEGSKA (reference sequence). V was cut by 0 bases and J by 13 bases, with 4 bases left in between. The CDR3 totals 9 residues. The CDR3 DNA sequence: TGCAGTGCTAGAGAGGCACAGTTCTTC. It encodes CSAREAQFF.

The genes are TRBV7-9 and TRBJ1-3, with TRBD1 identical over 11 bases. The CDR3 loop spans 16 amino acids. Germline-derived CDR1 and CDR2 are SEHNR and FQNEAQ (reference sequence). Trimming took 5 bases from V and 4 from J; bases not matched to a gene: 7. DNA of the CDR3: TGTGCCAGCAGCCTCGGACAGGGGGCTGGAGGAAACACCATATATTTT. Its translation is CASSLGQGAGGNTIYF.

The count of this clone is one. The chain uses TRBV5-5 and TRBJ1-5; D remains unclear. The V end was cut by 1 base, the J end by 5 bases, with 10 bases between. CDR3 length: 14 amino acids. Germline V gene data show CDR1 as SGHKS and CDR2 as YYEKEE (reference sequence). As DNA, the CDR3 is TGTGCCAGCAGCTTGATGACACTCTATCAGCCCCAGCATTTT. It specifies CASSLMTLYQPQHF.

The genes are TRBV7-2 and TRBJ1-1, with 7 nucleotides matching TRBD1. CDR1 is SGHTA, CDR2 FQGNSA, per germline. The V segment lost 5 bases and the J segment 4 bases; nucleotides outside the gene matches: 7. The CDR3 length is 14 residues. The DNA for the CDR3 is TGTGCCAGCAGCCTCGCTCGACAGGGCACTGAAGCTTTCTTT. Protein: CASSLARQGTEAFF.